These 21 T cell receptor beta chains originate from one sample sequenced in a study of cytomegalovirus exposure and HLA in healthy donors. With 60 Vbeta and 13 Jbeta primers, the PCR was carried out. Only in-frame clones appear in the TCRdb table, and some are missing; sequencing was by immunoSEQ multiplex PCR. Its listing shows under 200,000 clones. Sequences were obtained from PBMCs. These receptors came from a woman between 18 and 29 years old in good health and CMV-seropositive.

J is TRBJ1-1 and V is TRBV30; D is unresolved. The germline gives CDR1 GTSNPN, CDR2 SVGIG (reference sequence). Between the trimmed V and J ends, which lost 7 bases and 0 bases, there was a span of 15 bases. The CDR3 has 14 residues. The DNA for the CDR3 is TGTGCCTCCCCACTGGGAGGCATGAACACTGAAGCTTTCTTT. It yields the protein CASPLGGMNTEAFF.

The chain links TRBV29-1 to TRBJ1-3; D is perhaps TRBD1 (6 bases). The V end was cut by 6 bases, the J end by 2 bases, with 11 bases between. Germline V gives CDR1 SQVTM, CDR2 ANQGSEA. The CDR3 spans 13 residues. CDR3 protein: CSVWAGAGNTIYF. CDR3 bases: TGCAGCGTGTGGGCAGGGGCTGGAAACACCATATATTTT. Full variable domain (outside the CDR3, taken from reference TRBV29-1 and TRBJ1-3): SAVISQKPSRDICQRGTSLTIQCQVDSQVTMMFWYRQQPGQSLTLIATANQGSEATYESGFVIDKFPISRPNLTFSTLTVSNMSPEDSSIYLCSVWAGAGNTIYFGEGSWLTVV.

The J gene is TRBJ2-7, the V gene TRBV2; 8 nucleotides align to TRBD2. The CDR3 extends over 13 amino acids. V shed 10 bases, J shed 6 bases, and the junction held 11 bases outside the gene matches. Germline loops: CDR1 SNHLY, CDR2 FYNNEI. CDR3 protein: CATQGSGVFEQYF. The DNA of the CDR3 is TGTGCCACCCAGGGTAGCGGGGTTTTCGAGCAGTACTTC.

The J gene is TRBJ1-2, the V gene TRBV30; 10 positions match TRBD1. This CDR3 is built from 13 residues. J gave up 9 bases and V 2 bases, and 6 bases lay outside the gene matches. Germline V gene data show CDR1 as GTSNPN and CDR2 as SVGIG (reference sequence). CDR3 DNA: TGTGCCTGGAGTCTCCGGGACAGGGGTCGCTACACCTTC. Its protein product is CAWSLRDRGRYTF.

J is TRBJ2-7 and V is TRBV2; the D is unclear. Trimming took 3 bases from V and 0 from J, leaving 9 bases between them. From germline, CDR1 is SNHLY and CDR2 FYNNEI. There are 14 residues in the CDR3. CDR3 nucleotides: TGTGCCAGCAGTGAGCGTCATAACTCCTACGAGCAGTACTTC. This gives the protein CASSERHNSYEQYF.

V gene TRBV7-9 combines with J gene TRBJ2-1; TRBD1 aligns across 8 bases. CDR3 size: 15 residues. After removal of 1 base from V and 4 bases from J, the junction contained 3 bases not matched to a gene. CDR1 and CDR2 from the germline V gene are SEHNR and FQNEAQ (reference sequence). The CDR3 spells CASSLGQGAYNEQFF. Here the CDR3 DNA reads TGTGCCAGCAGCTTAGGTCAGGGGGCTTACAATGAGCAGTTCTTC. The full variable domain, completed using reference TRBV7-9 and TRBJ2-1, is DTGVSQNPRHKITKRGQNVTFRCDPISEHNRLYWYRQTLGQGPEFLTYFQNEAQLEKSRLLSDRFSAERPKGSFSTLEIQRTEQGDSAMYLCASSLGQGAYNEQFFGPGTRLTVL.

The rearrangement links TRBV5-1 to TRBJ2-3; 8 bases fit TRBD2. This CDR3 region has 15 residues. Per the germline V gene, CDR1 is SGHRS and CDR2 is YFSETQ. V shed 0 bases, J shed 2 bases, and the junction held 2 bases outside the gene matches. The CDR3 here is CASSLAGGVTDTQYF. CDR3 bases: TGCGCCAGCAGCTTGGCGGGGGGGGTCACAGATACGCAGTATTTT. Looking up the rest from reference TRBV5-1 and TRBJ2-3 gives the full variable domain: KAGVTQTPRYLIKTRGQQVTLSCSPISGHRSVSWYQQTPGQGLQFLFEYFSETQRNKGNFPGRFSGRQFSNSRSEMNVSTLELGDSALYLCASSLAGGVTDTQYFGPGTRLTVL.

The V gene is TRBV28, the J gene TRBJ2-7; TRBD1 agrees at 7 bases. The CDR3 contains 13 residues. Germline V gene data show CDR1 as MDHEN and CDR2 as SYDVKM. V dropped 7 bases and J dropped 2; count of bases not matched to a gene: 5. CDR3 amino acids: CASTGQTTYEQYF. The CDR3 bases are TGTGCCAGCACGGGACAGACTACCTACGAGCAGTACTTC.

V gene TRBV6-5 combines with J gene TRBJ1-1; D not resolved. Germline CDR1 reads MNHEY; CDR2 reads SVGAGI. The CDR3 is 11 amino acids. V lost 6 bases and J 5 bases, leaving 7 bases between the germline ends. The CDR3 is CASSHKTEAFF. CDR3 DNA: TGTGCCAGCAGCCACAAAACTGAAGCTTTCTTT.

V is TRBV10-3 and J is TRBJ1-1; TRBD1 matches at 11 bases. Germline assignment: CDR1 ENHRY and CDR2 SYGVKD. J was trimmed by 8 bases and V by 6 bases; bases with no gene match: 5. The CDR3 has 13 residues. CDR3 sequence: CAISPDRGLEAFF. For the CDR3, the DNA is TGTGCCATCAGCCCGGACAGGGGGCTCGAAGCTTTCTTT.

This chain uses TRBV19 with TRBJ2-7, with D possibly being TRBD1 (6 bases). This CDR3 is 12 amino acids long. Trimming stripped 4 bases from V and 3 bases from J, with 7 bases between. Germline loops: CDR1 LNHDA, CDR2 SQIVND (reference sequence). The CDR3 here is CASSKQGYEQYF. CDR3 DNA sequence: TGTGCCAGTAGTAAACAGGGCTACGAGCAGTACTTC.

V usage is TRBV5-8 and J usage is TRBJ1-1; D is undetermined. Germline CDR1 and CDR2: SGHTS and YDEGEE. The length of the CDR3 is 12 residues. Trimming left V 3 bases short and J 11 bases short, with 14 bases between. CDR3 DNA sequence: TGTGCCAGCAGCTCCGTGGAGGCCGGGGCTTTCTTT. This translates into CASSSVEAGAFF.

V and J are TRBV5-1 and TRBJ1-1; 10 nucleotides line up with TRBD1. The CDR3 length is 14 residues. Germline CDR1 and CDR2: SGHRS and YFSETQ. V shed 5 bases and J 1 base; nucleotides not matched to a gene: 2. As DNA, the CDR3 is TGCGCCAGCAGGGGGACAGGGGCGAACACTGAAGCTTTCTTT. It translates to CASRGTGANTEAFF.

The chain recombines TRBV6-5 with TRBJ2-1, with a weak D call TRBD2 (6 bases). Germline V gives CDR1 MNHEY, CDR2 SVGAGI. The length of the CDR3 is 15 residues. V dropped 5 bases and J dropped 0 bases, with 11 bases sitting between them. The CDR3 region is CASSGSGSSYNEQFF. The CDR3 DNA follows: TGTGCCAGCAGTGGTAGCGGAAGCTCCTACAATGAGCAGTTCTTC.

V is TRBV13 and J is TRBJ2-7; D unclear. The V and J ends lost 0 bases and 7 bases respectively, with 16 bases between them. CDR1 is PRHDT, CDR2 FYEKMQ, per germline (reference sequence). This CDR3 comprises 15 residues. CDR3 coding DNA: TGTGCCAGCAGCTTAGGGATTCTCAAAAACGGTGAGCAGTACTTC. Amino acid sequence: CASSLGILKNGEQYF.

The gene calls are TRBV2 and TRBJ2-7, with TRBD2 identical over 14 bases. This CDR3 contains 15 residues. Losses at the gene ends were 5 bases for V and 4 bases for J; bases not matched to a gene: 4. CDR1 is SNHLY and CDR2 is FYNNEI in the germline V gene. The CDR3 DNA follows: TGTGCCAGCAGTCCCCGACTAGCGGGAGGGTACGAGCAGTACTTC. It encodes CASSPRLAGGYEQYF.

CDR3 residues: CASSADRGHGEQFF. In DNA, the CDR3 is TGTGCCAGCAGTGCGGACAGGGGGCATGGTGAGCAGTTCTTC. The V gene is TRBV2, the J gene TRBJ2-1; TRBD1 agrees at 11 bases. With V trimmed by 4 bases and J by 9 bases, 5 bases remained unmatched. Germline CDR1 is SNHLY and CDR2 is FYNNEI. The CDR3 spans 14 residues.

V is TRBV29-1 and J is TRBJ2-3; 14 bases are a match to TRBD2. Unmatched junction bases numbered 6, after V lost 7 bases and J lost 0 bases. The CDR3 length is 16 residues. Germline values: CDR1 SQVTM, CDR2 ANQGSEA. The CDR3 region has the DNA TGCAGCGATGGACTAGCGGGAGGTATTAGCACAGATACGCAGTATTTT. Protein: CSDGLAGGISTDTQYF.

J is TRBJ2-5 and V is TRBV15; 7 positions match TRBD1. The CDR3 length is 18 residues. Germline V gene data show CDR1 as LNHNV and CDR2 as YYDKDF (reference sequence). The V gene end was trimmed by 1 base and the J gene end by 4 bases; junction bases not matched to a gene: 15. The CDR3 nucleotides read TGTGCCACCAGCAGAGGCGGGTGGGACAGCCCCTCGGGAGAGACCCAGTACTTC. This sequence encodes CATSRGGWDSPSGETQYF.

This chain connects TRBV7-6 to TRBJ1-1, with TRBD1 matching over 8 bases. V gave up 5 bases and J gave up 4 bases; unmatched junction bases: 9. From germline, CDR1 is SGHVS and CDR2 FNYEAQ. CDR3 size: 15 residues. CDR3 loop: CASSLPGQVSTEAFF. The DNA of the CDR3 is TGTGCCAGCAGCCTTCCGGGACAGGTGAGCACTGAAGCTTTCTTT.

The chain has TRBV4-3 and TRBJ2-3; the D gene is possibly TRBD2 (7 bases). The ends were cut back, 4 bases at V and 2 bases at J, with 22 bases in the middle. CDR3 length: 18 amino acids. Per the germline V gene, CDR1 is LGHNA and CDR2 is YSLEER. CDR3: CASSLKGRGGRTTDTQYF. CDR3 DNA sequence: TGCGCCAGCAGCCTAAAAGGGAGGGGGGGGCGAACCACAGATACGCAGTATTTT.